The 21 T cell receptor beta chains presented below share a single source sample, sequenced in a study of blood T cell repertoires in COVID-19 (dated by TCRdb to about 2020). The library was made by the immunoSEQ multiplex PCR assay. TCRdb mirrors the immuneACCESS table, restricted to in-frame sequences. Some clones are absent from its copies; in checked studies, under half trace to an unresolved V gene, and the reason for the others is unknown. The sample table shows tens of thousands of clones, and 70% to 80% are seen once. The top ten clones comprise around a sixth of the sample. Sequenced: peripheral blood. These receptors all come from a man between 65 and 85 years old with active or convalescent COVID-19.

The table lists this clone with a count of one. The V gene is TRBV28, the J gene TRBJ1-4, with a possible D match to TRBD1 (5 bases). V was clipped by 8 bases and J by 4 bases, with 11 bases between them. The CDR3 covers 13 residues. Germline assignment: CDR1 MDHEN and CDR2 SYDVKM. The CDR3 is CASRRRDNEKLFF. For the CDR3, the DNA is TGTGCCAGCCGACGCAGGGATAATGAAAAACTGTTTTTT.

V gene TRBV23-1 combines with J gene TRBJ2-2; 7 bases are a match to TRBD1. TRBV23-1 belongs to the ORF category, with a function that is uncertain. The V and J ends lost 2 bases and 5 bases, in that order; junction bases with no gene match: 11. The CDR3 runs 17 residues. Written as DNA, the CDR3 is TGCGCCAGCAGTCAAATCACAGGGGCCCAACAAACCGGGGAGCTGTTTTTT. Translated, it gives CASSQITGAQQTGELFF.

The chain employs TRBV2 and TRBJ1-1, with D possibly being TRBD1 (5 bases). The length of the CDR3 is 12 residues. V was cut by 7 bases and J by 3 bases, with 9 bases left in between. The germline V gene encodes CDR1 SNHLY and CDR2 FYNNEI. The CDR3 sequence is CASMGPDTEAFF. Here the CDR3 DNA reads TGTGCCAGCATGGGGCCGGACACTGAAGCTTTCTTT.

The J gene is TRBJ1-2, the V gene TRBV5-6; D is possibly TRBD1 (5 bases). This CDR3 comprises 16 residues. Trimming left V 0 bases short and J 3 bases short, with 15 bases between. Per the germline V gene, CDR1 is SGHDT and CDR2 is YYEEEE. Written as DNA, the CDR3 is TGTGCCAGCAGCTTGGCCTCGGCAGGACAAGACTATGGCTACACCTTC. This codes for CASSLASAGQDYGYTF.

This sequence joins TRBV27 and TRBJ2-7; D is perhaps TRBD1 (5 bases). The CDR3 is 14 amino acids. V dropped 6 bases and J dropped 0 bases, with 12 bases sitting between them. The germline gives CDR1 MNHEY, CDR2 SMNVEV (reference sequence). CDR3 coding DNA: TGTGCCAGCAGGGGGCAGGCCGCCTCCTACGAGCAGTACTTC. Translated: CASRGQAASYEQYF.

The gene calls are TRBV11-3 and TRBJ2-1, with D maybe TRBD2 (5 bases). CDR3 size: 17 residues. V was cut by 0 bases and J by 5 bases, with 17 bases left in between. The germline V gene has CDR1 SGHNT and CDR2 YENEEA. The CDR3 nucleotides are TGTGCCAGCAGCTTAGAGGGATATTGGAGCGGTAACAATGAGCAGTTCTTC. Its protein product is CASSLEGYWSGNNEQFF. The entire variable domain, with the rest obtained from reference TRBV11-3 and TRBJ2-1, is as follows: EAGVVQSPRYKIIEKKQPVAFWCNPISGHNTLYWYLQNLGQGPELLIRYENEEAVDDSQLPKDRFSAERLKGVDSTLKIQPAELGDSAVYLCASSLEGYWSGNNEQFFGPGTRLTVL.

The rearrangement uses TRBV30 and TRBJ2-7; TRBD2 matches 8 bases. V lost 7 bases, J lost 2 bases, and 7 bases stayed unmatched. This CDR3 has 13 amino acids. Germline CDR1 and CDR2: GTSNPN and SVGIG (reference sequence). The CDR3 sequence: CASRGGTTYEQYF. The CDR3, as DNA: TGTGCCTCACGCGGGGGGACTACCTACGAGCAGTACTTC.

This chain joins TRBV18 and TRBJ2-5; D possibly corresponds to TRBD2 (5 bases). CDR3 length: 16 amino acids. V lost 3 bases, J lost 0 bases, and 14 bases lay in between. The germline V gene encodes CDR1 KGHSH and CDR2 LQKENI. CDR3 in DNA: TGTGCCAGCTCACCTTTACCCCCGGGGTACCAAGAGACCCAGTACTTC. This encodes CASSPLPPGYQETQYF.

V and J are TRBV3-1 (or the pseudogene TRBV3-2) and TRBJ2-7; TRBD1 matches 7 bases. From germline, CDR1 is LGHDT and CDR2 YNNKEL (reference sequence). The V gene end was trimmed by 5 bases and the J gene end by 1 base; junction bases not matched to a gene: 8. The length of the CDR3 is 15 residues. The CDR3 loop is CASSDRDSSSYEQYF. The CDR3 coding sequence is TGTGCCAGCAGCGACCGGGACAGTTCTTCCTACGAGCAGTACTTC.

The genes are TRBV27 and TRBJ1-5; 8 bases are a match to TRBD1. CDR3 size: 14 residues. The germline CDR1 and CDR2 sequences are MNHEY and SMNVEV (reference sequence). Unmatched junction bases numbered 5, after V lost 5 bases and J lost 5 bases. DNA for the CDR3: TGTGCCAGCAGTCCGCAGGGGGCGGATCAGCCCCAGCATTTT. Residues: CASSPQGADQPQHF.

CDR3 amino acids: CASSSGELTGAYGGYGYTF. For the CDR3, the DNA is TGTGCCAGCAGTTCCGGAGAGTTGACAGGGGCGTATGGTGGCTATGGCTACACCTTC. The chain couples TRBV28 to TRBJ1-2, with TRBD1 matching over 8 bases. Germline assignment: CDR1 MDHEN and CDR2 SYDVKM. V shed 4 bases and J 4 bases; nucleotides not matched to a gene: 20. The CDR3 totals 19 residues.

The chain recombines TRBV11-2 with TRBJ2-1, with D possibly TRBD1 on 5 matching bases. The germline CDR1 and CDR2 sequences are SGHAT and FQNNGV. V was clipped by 5 bases and J by 10 bases, with 12 bases between them. This CDR3 has 12 amino acids. The CDR3 sequence is CASSRPGAEQFF. DNA for the CDR3: TGTGCCAGCAGCCGCCCTGGGGCGGAGCAGTTCTTC.

The J gene is TRBJ1-6, the V gene TRBV10-2; D is perhaps TRBD1 (5 bases). The CDR3 has 13 residues. V lost 2 bases and J 9 bases, leaving 8 bases between the germline ends. Germline V CDR1 and CDR2: WSHSY, SAAADI. The CDR3 reads CASSETRVSPLHF. DNA for the CDR3: TGCGCCAGCAGTGAGACCAGGGTTTCACCCCTCCACTTT.

This rearrangement joins TRBV28 to TRBJ1-2; D is possibly TRBD1 (6 bases). This CDR3 region has 13 residues. V lost 8 bases and J 8 bases, leaving 18 bases between the germline ends. CDR1 and CDR2 (germline): MDHEN, SYDVKM. For the CDR3, the DNA is TGTGCCAGCCTCTCCGGGACAATAGGGGGCTACACCTTC. Translated: CASLSGTIGGYTF.

The chain employs TRBV4-1 and TRBJ2-5; 7 nucleotides line up with TRBD2. The J segment lost 5 bases and the V segment lost 1 base, leaving 10 bases of the junction unmatched. Germline V gene data show CDR1 as MGHRA and CDR2 as YSYEKL. This CDR3 is built from 16 residues. In nucleotides, the CDR3 is TGCGCCAGCAGCCAAGGGGACTTGGGGGGGTTCGAGACCCAGTACTTC. Residues: CASSQGDLGGFETQYF.

In the case of this clone: The junction and the germline gene differ at one end; a read error may be behind it. The V call is TRBV25-1, the J call TRBJ1-1; D ambiguous. CDR1 MGHDK and CDR2 SYGVNS come from the germline V gene. There are 12 residues in the CDR3. The CDR3 coding sequence is TGTGCCAGCAGTGAATTAGGGCGGAGGCCGCTTTTT. It codes for CASSELGRRPLF. Supplemented by reference TRBV25-1 and TRBJ1-1, the full variable domain reads EADIYQTPRYLVIGTGKKITLECSQTMGHDKMYWYQQDPGMELHLIHYSYGVNSTEKGDLSSESTVSRIRTEHFPLTLESARPSHTSQYLCASSELGRRPLFGQGTRLTVV.

The V and J genes are TRBV27 and TRBJ1-3; TRBD1 is a possible D gene (6 bases). Trimming stripped 5 bases from V and 2 bases from J, with 16 bases between. Germline lookup yields CDR1 MNHEY and CDR2 SMNVEV (reference sequence). This CDR3 has 16 residues. CDR3 nucleotides: TGTGCCAGCAGTCCGGGACATGGTATGGCTGGAAACACCATATATTTT. Residues: CASSPGHGMAGNTIYF.

The rearrangement joins TRBV6-6 to TRBJ2-1; possible D gene TRBD2, 5 bases. Germline V lookup: CDR1 MNHNY, CDR2 SVGAGI (reference sequence). V lost 5 bases and J 12 bases, leaving 29 bases between the germline ends. CDR3 size: 17 residues. In DNA form, the CDR3 reads TGTGCCAGCAGTCGACGAGGGAGCGGTGAGTCCTGGATAGGGCAGTTCTTC. This gives the protein CASSRRGSGESWIGQFF.

This clone was detected only once. The rearrangement links TRBV28 to TRBJ1-1; TRBD1 aligns across 7 bases. The CDR3 is made up of 14 amino acids. Germline V gene data show CDR1 as MDHEN and CDR2 as SYDVKM. The V and J ends lost 4 bases and 5 bases, in that order; junction bases with no gene match: 7. The CDR3 reads CASSSQGRGTEAFF. CDR3 bases: TGTGCCAGCAGTTCACAGGGGAGAGGGACTGAAGCTTTCTTT. The complete variable domain, with remaining parts taken from reference TRBV28 and TRBJ1-1, reads DVKVTQSSRYLVKRTGEKVFLECVQDMDHENMFWYRQDPGLGLRLIYFSYDVKMKEKGDIPEGYSVSREKKERFSLILESASTNQTSMYLCASSSQGRGTEAFFGQGTRLTVV.

This chain uses TRBV5-1 with TRBJ1-6; D is possibly TRBD1 (5 bases). V was cut by 0 bases and J by 8 bases, with 6 bases left in between. Germline values: CDR1 SGHRS, CDR2 YFSETQ. The CDR3 is made up of 13 amino acids. Written as DNA, the CDR3 is TGCGCCAGCAGCTTGGAAGGGGATTCACCCCTCCACTTT. The encoded protein is CASSLEGDSPLHF. Full variable domain (missing parts from reference TRBV5-1 and TRBJ1-6): KAGVTQTPRYLIKTRGQQVTLSCSPISGHRSVSWYQQTPGQGLQFLFEYFSETQRNKGNFPGRFSGRQFSNSRSEMNVSTLELGDSALYLCASSLEGDSPLHFGNGTRLTVT.

The CDR3 region has the DNA TGTGCCAGCAGTTACTCGACGTGGGGCATCGAACACATTCAGTACTTC. This codes for CASSYSTWGIEHIQYF. The chain couples TRBV6-6 to TRBJ2-4, with D maybe TRBD1 (5 bases). Germline V gene sequence: CDR1 MNHNY, CDR2 SVGAGI (reference sequence). The CDR3 has 16 amino acids. The ends were cut back, 0 bases at V and 8 bases at J, with 17 bases in the middle.